A single T cell receptor (beta chain) is shown here with its context. Its ends do not fully match the called genes, so a read error is possible. The data derive from a study of blood T cell repertoires in COVID-19. As for the study in general: Samples of COVID-19 (acute and convalescent) were obtained from the United States, Italy and Spain.

Which cohort a participant joined came from the clinical history participants gave. The germline V gene encodes CDR1 SGHDT and CDR2 YYEEEE. CDR3 length: 17 amino acids. As processed by the authors: Cell counts per sample came from amplifying reference gene primers. Sequencing used immunoSEQ multiplex PCR; TCRdb keeps in-frame clones, though not all of them. V and J calls and clone size are as listed in that table; D and trimming were resolved from the DNA. This table holds about 310,000 clones, around 89% found once. The TCR originated in a woman aged 40 to 50 who had recovered from COVID-19. The rearrangement joins TRBV5-6 to TRBJ2-1; TRBD2 is a possible D gene (6 bases). The sample taken for sequencing was PBMCs or T cells enriched from blood (not recorded which). CDR3 region: CVSSPLGGLSSYNEQFF. CDR3 in DNA: TGTGTCAGCAGCCCGCTCGGGGGACTGAGCTCCTACAATGAGCAGTTCTTC.